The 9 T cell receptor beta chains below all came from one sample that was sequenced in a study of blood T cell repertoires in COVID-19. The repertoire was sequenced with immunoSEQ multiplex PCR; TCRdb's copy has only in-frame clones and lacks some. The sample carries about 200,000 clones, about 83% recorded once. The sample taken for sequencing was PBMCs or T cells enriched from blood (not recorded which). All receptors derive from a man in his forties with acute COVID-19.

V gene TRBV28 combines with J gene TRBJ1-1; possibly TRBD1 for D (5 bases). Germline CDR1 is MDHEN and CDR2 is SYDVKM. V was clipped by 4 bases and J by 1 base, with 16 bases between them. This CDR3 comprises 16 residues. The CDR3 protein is CASSSKAGHQNTEAFF. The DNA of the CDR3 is TGTGCCAGCAGTTCAAAAGCAGGACACCAGAACACTGAAGCTTTCTTT.

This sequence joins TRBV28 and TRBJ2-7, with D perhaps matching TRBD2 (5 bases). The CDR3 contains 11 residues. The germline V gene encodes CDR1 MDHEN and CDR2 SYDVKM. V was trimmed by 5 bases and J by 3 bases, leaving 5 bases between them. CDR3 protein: CASSRDYEQYF. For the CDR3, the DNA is TGTGCCAGCAGTCGGGACTACGAGCAGTACTTC. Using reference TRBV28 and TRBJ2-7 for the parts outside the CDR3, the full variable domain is DVKVTQSSRYLVKRTGEKVFLECVQDMDHENMFWYRQDPGLGLRLIYFSYDVKMKEKGDIPEGYSVSREKKERFSLILESASTNQTSMYLCASSRDYEQYFGPGTRLTVT.

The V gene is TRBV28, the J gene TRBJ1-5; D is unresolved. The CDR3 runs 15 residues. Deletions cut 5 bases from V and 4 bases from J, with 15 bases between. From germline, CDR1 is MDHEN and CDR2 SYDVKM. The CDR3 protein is CASSIPVLLNQPQHF. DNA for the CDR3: TGTGCCAGCAGTATTCCGGTCCTTCTTAATCAGCCCCAGCATTTT.

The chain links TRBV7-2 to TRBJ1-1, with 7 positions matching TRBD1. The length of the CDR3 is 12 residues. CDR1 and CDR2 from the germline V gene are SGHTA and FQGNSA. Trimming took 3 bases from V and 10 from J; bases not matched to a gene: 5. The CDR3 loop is CASSFQRGPAFF. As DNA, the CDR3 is TGTGCCAGCAGCTTTCAAAGGGGGCCAGCTTTCTTT.

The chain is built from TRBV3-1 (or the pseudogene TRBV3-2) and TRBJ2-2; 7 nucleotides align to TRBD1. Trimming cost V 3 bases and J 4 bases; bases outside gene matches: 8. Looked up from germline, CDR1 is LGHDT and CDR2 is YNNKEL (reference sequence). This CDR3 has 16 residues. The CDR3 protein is CASSHLSPGGTGELFF. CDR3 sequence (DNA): TGTGCCAGCAGCCACCTCTCCCCAGGGGGCACCGGGGAGCTGTTTTTT.

CDR3 sequence (DNA): TGTGCCAGCAGCTCTAGCGGGGTGGGGATGGAGCAGTTCTTC. Its translation is CASSSSGVGMEQFF. This chain connects TRBV7-9 to TRBJ2-1; 9 nucleotides align to TRBD2. CDR1 is SEHNR, CDR2 FQNEAQ, per germline (reference sequence). With 4 bases clipped from V and 10 bases from J, the junction kept 8 bases outside the gene matches. The CDR3 is made up of 14 amino acids.

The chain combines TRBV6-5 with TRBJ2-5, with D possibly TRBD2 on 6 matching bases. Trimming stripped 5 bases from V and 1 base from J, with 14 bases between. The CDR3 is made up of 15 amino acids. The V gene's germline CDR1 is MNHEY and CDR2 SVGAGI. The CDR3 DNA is TGTGCCAGCAGTACCCCCCAGGGACTCCAAGAGACCCAGTACTTC. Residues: CASSTPQGLQETQYF.

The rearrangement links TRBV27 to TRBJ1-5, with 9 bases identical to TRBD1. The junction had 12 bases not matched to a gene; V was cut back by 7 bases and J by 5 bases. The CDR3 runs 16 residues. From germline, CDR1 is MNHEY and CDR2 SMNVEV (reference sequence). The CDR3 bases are TGTGCCAGCAACCGGAATGGACAGGGGTTCGATCAGCCCCAGCATTTT. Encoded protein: CASNRNGQGFDQPQHF.

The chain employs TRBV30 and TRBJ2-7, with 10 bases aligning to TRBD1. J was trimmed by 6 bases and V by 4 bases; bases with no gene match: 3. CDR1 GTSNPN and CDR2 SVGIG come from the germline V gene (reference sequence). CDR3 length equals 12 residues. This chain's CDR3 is CAWTDRGLEQYF. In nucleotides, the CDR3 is TGTGCCTGGACCGACAGGGGGCTCGAGCAGTACTTC.